This T cell receptor beta chain stems from a study of CD8 T cells in ankylosing spondylitis (dated by TCRdb to 2016 to 2017). At the level of the whole study: T cell receptor beta repertoires were profiled in healthy donors and ankylosing spondylitis patients so that disease-linked TCR variants could be found. In total, the full study cohort was made up of 100 to 140 healthy donors and 25 ankylosing spondylitis patients. Samples of peripheral blood were taken, and for ankylosing spondylitis patients, synovial fluid was collected as well.

From a lookup of the germline V gene, CDR1 and CDR2 are SGHTA and FQGNSA. Trimming removed 3 bases from V and 10 bases from J, leaving 10 bases between the germline ends. From cysteine to phenylalanine, the CDR3 is 13 amino acids long. Of all the DNA, just the CDR3 is kept, 39 bases in frame from base 1. Broad study findings and their caveats: Some of the motif variants had been reported before in the synovial fluid and blood of reactive arthritis patients, a finding that suggests common disease-initiation mechanisms. According to the report, matched synovial fluid samples from ankylosing spondylitis patients were significantly enriched for the disease-linked clones. A CD8+ phenotype was shown by the disease-linked clones, which were found at relatively low frequencies in peripheral blood. Blood from ankylosing spondylitis patients appeared to be characterized by a TCR beta motif composed of under 10 highly homologous amino acid variants.

These reads were obtained on an Illumina HiSeq 2500. Quantitative 5'-RACE with molecular barcodes was used to prepare TCR beta libraries. Per the original workflow: A new computational method, built on a probabilistic model of VDJ rearrangement, was used to identify disease-linked TCR variants. TCRdb reprocessed the public reads (quality trimming at Q25 with fastp, clone calling with MiXCR) and kept in-frame beta chains. Every distinct CDR3 protein forms one entry, paired with its most common genes and DNA. TCRdb, rather than the study authors, made the V and J calls. The sample contains 450,000 or so distinct CDR3 sequences, 25% to 30% of them found a single time. The ten largest clones add up to 0.85% to 1% of the sample. About this clonotype: Its antigen remains unidentified. No much larger clone exists at a distance of one base, and base qualities are not known.

The receptor was derived from a male donor with ankylosing spondylitis. Sample: blood, either unsorted or a sorted T cell fraction (not recorded which). The chain couples TRBV7-2 to TRBJ1-6; no confident D gene assignment can be made. The DNA reads as follows: TGTGCCAGCAGCTTGGGATGGGAATCACCCCTCCACTTT. Translated, it gives CASSLGWESPLHF.